Listed here are 27 T cell receptor beta chains from one sample, sequenced in a study of blood T cell repertoires in COVID-19. Produced via immunoSEQ multiplex PCR; TCRdb's table is partial and in-frame only. The sample holds 70,000 to 95,000 clones, almost 90% seen once. What was sequenced was peripheral blood. Receptors originate from a human donor with active COVID-19. The donor label of this sample is uncertain.

This chain connects TRBV11-2 to TRBJ2-1; TRBD2 matches 11 bases. Per germline, CDR1 SGHAT and CDR2 FQNNGV. Unmatched junction bases numbered 4, after V lost 5 bases and J lost 10 bases. The CDR3 covers 13 residues. The CDR3 loop reads CASSLRLAGEQFF. The CDR3 DNA follows: TGTGCCAGCAGCCTCAGACTAGCGGGGGAGCAGTTCTTC.

The gene calls are TRBV18 and TRBJ1-4; 8 nucleotides match TRBD1. J lost 8 bases, V lost 10 bases, and 9 bases had no gene match. The germline V gene has CDR1 KGHSH and CDR2 LQKENI. This CDR3 is 13 amino acids long. This CDR3 reads CATGQGVGEKLFF. CDR3 nucleotides: TGTGCCACCGGACAGGGTGTGGGAGAAAAACTGTTTTTT.

The chain uses TRBV10-2 and TRBJ1-2; 8 bases are shared with TRBD1. Unmatched junction bases numbered 10, after V lost 4 bases and J lost 6 bases. Germline V gene sequence: CDR1 WSHSY, CDR2 SAAADI. The CDR3 is made up of 15 amino acids. The chain's CDR3 is CASSGGVQGGDGYTF. DNA of the CDR3: TGCGCCAGCAGTGGAGGGGTACAGGGGGGAGATGGCTACACCTTC.

This clone was seen a single time. The chain combines TRBV5-1 with TRBJ2-2; D is undetermined. The V end lost 0 bases, the J end lost 2 bases, and 8 bases lay between the germline ends. Germline values: CDR1 SGHRS, CDR2 YFSETQ. The CDR3 is 15 amino acids. The CDR3 loop is CASSLEFPNTGELFF. The CDR3 DNA reads TGCGCCAGCAGCTTGGAATTCCCTAACACCGGGGAGCTGTTTTTT.

The CDR3 DNA follows: TGTGCCAGCAGCTTAATGACGGGACAGGGTGCCCACGAGCAGTACTTC. Protein product: CASSLMTGQGAHEQYF. The gene calls are TRBV7-3 and TRBJ2-7, with TRBD1 matching over 9 bases. Trimming removed 1 base from V and 5 bases from J; junction bases left unmatched: 9. The CDR3 totals 16 residues. Germline loops: CDR1 SGHTA, CDR2 FQGTGA.

The chain joins TRBV6-5 to TRBJ1-5; TRBD1 matches 9 bases. Germline trimming cut 6 bases from V and 5 bases from J; bases unmatched to any gene: 2. Germline CDR1 reads MNHEY; CDR2 reads SVGAGI. CDR3 length: 13 residues. CDR3 coding DNA: TGTGCCAGCAGGAGGACAGGGGATCAGCCCCAGCATTTT. It encodes CASRRTGDQPQHF.

This chain connects TRBV6-5 to TRBJ1-5; D not resolved. Trimming cost V 5 bases and J 4 bases, with 12 bases left between them. Looked up from germline, CDR1 is MNHEY and CDR2 is SVGAGI. The CDR3 is 14 amino acids. The CDR3 loop is CASSPSPFNQPQHF. The CDR3 DNA follows: TGTGCCAGCAGTCCCTCTCCTTTTAATCAGCCCCAGCATTTT.

There are a few counts of this clone. V usage is TRBV5-4 and J usage is TRBJ1-6; D unclear. CDR1 SGHNT and CDR2 YYREEE come from the germline V gene (reference sequence). The V end was cut by 4 bases, the J end by 0 bases, with 8 bases between. The CDR3 runs 15 residues. CDR3 region: CASSLGSSYNSPLHF. In DNA, the CDR3 is TGTGCCAGCAGCCTGGGGAGCTCCTATAATTCACCCCTCCACTTT.

The chain uses TRBV5-1 and TRBJ1-2; tentative D call: TRBD1 (6 bases). V was shortened by 4 bases and J by 4 bases, with 14 bases between the two germline ends. Germline V gene data show CDR1 as SGHRS and CDR2 as YFSETQ. The CDR3 length is 14 residues. Here the CDR3 DNA reads TGCGCCAGCAGCCCGCTAGGGGGAGTCTATGGCTACACCTTC. Translating gives CASSPLGGVYGYTF.

The gene calls are TRBV5-4 and TRBJ2-4, with 7 positions matching TRBD2. The germline gives CDR1 SGHNT, CDR2 YYREEE (reference sequence). The CDR3 has 14 residues. With 4 bases clipped from V and 6 bases from J, the junction kept 7 bases outside the gene matches. The CDR3 nucleotides read TGTGCCAGCAGCCCGGGGGGTAGCGGAAACATTCAGTACTTC. This codes for CASSPGGSGNIQYF. Complete variable domain (other parts from reference TRBV5-4 and TRBJ2-4): ETGVTQSPTHLIKTRGQQVTLRCSSQSGHNTVSWYQQALGQGPQFIFQYYREEENGRGNFPPRFSGLQFPNYSSELNVNALELDDSALYLCASSPGGSGNIQYFGAGTRLSVL.

The chain joins TRBV5-8 to TRBJ1-4; a possible D gene is TRBD1 (6 bases). The germline CDR1 and CDR2 sequences are SGHTS and YDEGEE. The CDR3 is 14 amino acids. The V end lost 4 bases, the J end lost 7 bases, and 14 bases lay between the germline ends. The CDR3: CASSGKGGIEKLFF. As DNA, the CDR3 is TGTGCCAGCAGCGGAAAGGGGGGGATTGAAAAACTGTTTTTT. Supplemented by reference TRBV5-8 and TRBJ1-4, the full variable domain reads EAGVTQSPTHLIKTRGQQATLRCSPISGHTSVYWYQQALGLGLQFLLWYDEGEERNRGNFPPRFSGRQFPNYSSELNVNALELEDSALYLCASSGKGGIEKLFFGSGTQLSVL.

The genes are TRBV28 and TRBJ1-2; TRBD1 agrees at 7 bases. CDR1 and CDR2 (germline): MDHEN, SYDVKM. The CDR3 length is 14 residues. The V segment lost 8 bases and the J segment 5 bases; nucleotides outside the gene matches: 11. This chain's CDR3 is CASVPTGTVYGYTF. CDR3 nucleotide sequence: TGTGCCAGCGTGCCAACCGGGACAGTTTATGGCTACACCTTC.

The CDR3 here is CASRQGSSRWRRELFF. CDR3 coding DNA: TGTGCCAGCCGGCAGGGTTCTTCCCGGTGGCGTCGGGAGCTGTTTTTT. The gene calls are TRBV28 and TRBJ2-2; maybe TRBD1 (5 bases). There are 16 residues in the CDR3. The V end was cut by 8 bases, the J end by 9 bases, with 25 bases between. Germline V gene lookup returns CDR1 MDHEN and CDR2 SYDVKM.

This chain uses TRBV28 with TRBJ1-1; no clear D. Per germline, CDR1 MDHEN and CDR2 SYDVKM. The CDR3 covers 13 residues. The ends were cut back, 3 bases at V and 1 base at J, with 6 bases in the middle. CDR3 loop: CASSFPGNTEAFF. CDR3 nucleotides: TGTGCCAGCAGTTTCCCAGGGAACACTGAAGCTTTCTTT. Looking up the rest from reference TRBV28 and TRBJ1-1 gives the full variable domain: DVKVTQSSRYLVKRTGEKVFLECVQDMDHENMFWYRQDPGLGLRLIYFSYDVKMKEKGDIPEGYSVSREKKERFSLILESASTNQTSMYLCASSFPGNTEAFFGQGTRLTVV.

The count of this clone is one. The rearrangement joins TRBV19 to TRBJ1-2, with 8 positions matching TRBD1. This CDR3 is built from 13 residues. Germline lookup yields CDR1 LNHDA and CDR2 SQIVND (reference sequence). J lost 4 bases, V lost 4 bases, and 2 bases had no gene match. CDR3 coding DNA: TGTGCCAGTAGTAGGGACAGGTTCTATGGCTACACCTTC. This sequence encodes CASSRDRFYGYTF.

This clone was seen a handful of times. J is TRBJ1-6 and V is TRBV28; 7 nucleotides match TRBD1. This CDR3 has 15 residues. The germline V gene encodes CDR1 MDHEN and CDR2 SYDVKM. J lost 6 bases, V lost 5 bases, and 7 bases had no gene match. The CDR3 loop reads CASSKSGQINSPLHF. The CDR3 DNA reads as TGTGCCAGCAGTAAATCGGGACAGATTAATTCACCCCTCCACTTT.

As for this clone: One end of the junction fails to match germline, which may point to a read error. The chain uses TRBV28 and TRBJ1-1; TRBD1 might be the D (5 bases). The CDR3 extends over 13 amino acids. In germline, CDR1 is MDHEN, CDR2 SYDVKM. CDR3 coding DNA: TGTGTCAGCCTGGTTGGGGGGAACATTGAAGCTTTCTTT. Amino acid sequence: CVSLVGGNIEAFF. Using reference TRBV28 and TRBJ1-1 for the parts outside the CDR3, the full variable domain is DVKVTQSSRYLVKRTGEKVFLECVQDMDHENMFWYRQDPGLGLRLIYFSYDVKMKEKGDIPEGYSVSREKKERFSLILESASTNQTSMYLCVSLVGGNIEAFFGQGTRLTVV.

This CDR3 is CASSYGQNYGYTF. The CDR3 DNA reads TGTGCCAGCAGTTATGGACAGAACTATGGCTACACCTTC. The chain links TRBV6-5 to TRBJ1-2; weak D call: TRBD1 (6 bases). This CDR3 spans 13 amino acids. Germline V lookup: CDR1 MNHEY, CDR2 SVGAGI. V was pared by 3 bases and J by 2 bases, with 7 bases between.

The chain recombines TRBV25-1 with TRBJ1-2; maybe TRBD1 (6 bases). The V gene lost 5 bases and the J gene lost 3 bases, with 10 bases spanning the gap. This CDR3 region has 13 residues. Germline CDR1 reads MGHDK; CDR2 reads SYGVNS. The CDR3 loop is CASSKGGDYGYTF. The CDR3 DNA follows: TGTGCCAGCAGTAAAGGGGGGGACTATGGCTACACCTTC.

The chain has TRBV6-2 or TRBV6-3 and TRBJ1-5, with 8 bases identical to TRBD1. The CDR3 consists of 15 residues. V was clipped by 0 bases and J by 6 bases; unmatched bases: 4. Germline-derived CDR1 and CDR2 are MNHEY and SVGEGT. The CDR3 here is CASSYSGQGSQPQHF. CDR3 nucleotides: TGTGCCAGCAGTTACTCCGGACAGGGCAGTCAGCCCCAGCATTTT.

In its sample, this clone was seen once. The chain is built from TRBV2 and TRBJ2-5; 8 nucleotides match TRBD1. Germline-derived CDR1 and CDR2 are SNHLY and FYNNEI. With V trimmed by 5 bases and J by 2 bases, 1 base remained unmatched. The CDR3 is 13 amino acids. CDR3 sequence (DNA): TGTGCCAGCAGTCACAGGGGGCAAGAGACCCAGTACTTC. As protein: CASSHRGQETQYF.

This clone was detected only once. The chain joins TRBV29-1 to TRBJ1-3; the match to TRBD1 covers 7 bases. The CDR3 is made up of 14 amino acids. The J segment lost 0 bases and the V segment lost 5 bases, leaving 4 bases of the junction unmatched. The germline V gene encodes CDR1 SQVTM and CDR2 ANQGSEA. CDR3 nucleotides: TGCAGCGTTCTGGGACAGTTCTCTGGAAACACCATATATTTT. This translates into CSVLGQFSGNTIYF.

The chain uses TRBV6-5 and TRBJ1-2, with 9 bases lining up with TRBD1. In germline, CDR1 is MNHEY, CDR2 SVGAGI. This CDR3 has 14 residues. Trimming cost V 2 bases and J 7 bases; bases outside gene matches: 5. Here the CDR3 DNA reads TGTGCCAGCAGTTACACGGGACAGGGATCTGGCTACACCTTC. Its translation is CASSYTGQGSGYTF.

CDR3 DNA: TGTGCCAGCAGTACGCCTGCGGGACTACTTTGGAATGAGCAGTTCTTC. It translates to CASSTPAGLLWNEQFF. This chain joins TRBV6-2 or TRBV6-3 and TRBJ2-1; 7 nucleotides match TRBD2. J gave up 7 bases and V 5 bases, and 14 bases lay outside the gene matches. The CDR3 spans 16 residues. Per germline, CDR1 MNHEY and CDR2 SVGEGT.

V and J are TRBV3-1 (or the pseudogene TRBV3-2) and TRBJ2-7, with D possibly being TRBD2 (6 bases). Germline CDR1 reads LGHDT; CDR2 reads YNNKEL (reference sequence). V was pared by 0 bases and J by 5 bases, with 14 bases between. The CDR3 is 15 residues long. CDR3 loop: CASSQEGGSAHEQYF. CDR3 coding DNA: TGTGCCAGCAGCCAAGAGGGGGGTTCGGCCCACGAGCAGTACTTC.

V is TRBV5-5 and J is TRBJ1-1; 8 nucleotides agree with TRBD1. Germline V gene data show CDR1 as SGHKS and CDR2 as YYEKEE (reference sequence). This CDR3 region has 16 residues. V lost 3 bases to trimming and J lost 4 bases; unmatched junction nucleotides: 11. CDR3 sequence reads: CASSWRTGLFSTEAFF. Here the CDR3 DNA reads TGTGCCAGCAGCTGGCGGACAGGGTTATTCAGCACTGAAGCTTTCTTT.

The chain combines TRBV2 with TRBJ1-3, with D possibly matching TRBD1 (5 bases). The CDR3 has 13 residues. Trimming removed 7 bases at V and 4 bases at J, with 11 bases between. The germline CDR1 and CDR2 sequences are SNHLY and FYNNEI. This CDR3 is CASTGLPGNTIYF. CDR3 DNA: TGTGCCAGCACAGGGCTGCCCGGAAACACCATATATTTT.